One T cell receptor (beta chain) is described in this entry. Its antigen remains unidentified. Base qualities are missing; no much larger clone stands one base away. CD8 naive samples were CD45RO-negative cells positively selected for CCR7, giving a CD45RA+CCR7+ population that excluded TemRA cells. Donors were healthy HIV-negative adults with no recently reported acute infections or vaccinations. Only Caucasian adults living in Nashville, Tennessee, USA were represented among the donors. After blood collection by leukapheresis, PBMCs were isolated using Ficoll-Histopaque density gradient centrifugation and then cryopreserved in the vapor phase of liquid nitrogen. Analytical flow cytometry was used to check the purity and quantity of every magnetically sorted T cell population. Genomic DNA was isolated from each sorted fraction and quantified by UV absorbance on a Nanodrop 2000c. The CDR3 sequence holds 15 residues, the cysteine and phenylalanine included. The kept DNA is CDR3 alone, 45 bases in frame from the first base. Trimming takes 5 bases from V and 0 bases from J, and the germline ends sit 11 bases apart. The germline V gene (reference sequence) gives CDR1 as LNHDA and CDR2 as SQIVND.

Using the deep immunoSEQ assay, TCR CDR3 regions were amplified from genomic DNA by multiplex PCR. Extracted genomic DNA from each cell subset was distributed evenly across all wells of several immunoSEQ 96-well plates, and each plate was treated as a replicate. Each replicate PCR for sorted subsets received roughly 0.2 ug genomic DNA, equal to tens of thousands of T cell genomes. Purified libraries were quantified with a Qubit 3.0 fluorometer, sized on a Bioanalyzer 2100, and re-quantified with the KAPA Library Quantification kit. A separate single-read 150-cycle Illumina NextSeq 550 flow cell was used to sequence each immunoSEQ 96-well plate. Regarding the original processing steps: Because only junctional sequences without quality scores were contained in the immunoSEQ output, filtering matching that applied to full-length reads could not be performed. Sequences were annotated with PyIR, a Python wrapper for IgBLAST v1.9, and V/J genes and CDR3 were assigned using IMGT germline references. Reads with weak V/J assignments (E-value above 1e-6), missing CDR3, stop codons, out-of-frame junctions, or ambiguous translated residues were removed. A V3J clonotype was defined by an identical inferred V gene, J gene, and CDR3 amino acid sequence. To compute the percentage overlap between repertoires, the number of shared unique clonotypes was divided by the size of the smaller repertoire. RTK rarefaction, the Chao1 estimator, and Recon v2.1 estimates of unobserved clonotypes were used to assess repertoire richness. OLGA was used to compute generation probabilities for all TCRbeta clonotypes that the gDNA method yielded from a few donors. TCRdb mirrors the immuneACCESS table, restricted to in-frame sequences. Some clones are absent from its copies; in checked studies, under half trace to an unresolved V gene, and the reason for the others is unknown. D and trimming come from the DNA, and the V and J calls and clone size come from that table. Here the sample has 2 million to 2.5 million clones; around 96% occur a single time. The ten largest clones capture roughly 1% of the sample.

This sample was taken from a study of shared clonotypes between healthy human individuals (dated by TCRdb to between 2020 and 2021). About the full investigation: Two women and a few men aged 18 to 49 years were included in the cohort. For each donor, CD4 naive and CD4 memory were each given three plates, CD8 naive was given two plates, and CD8 memory was given one plate. The study deeply sequenced blood TCR repertoires of five healthy adults to estimate repertoire size and the extent of clonotype sharing between individuals. Libraries were prepared and TCR repertoires were sequenced by different laboratories using diverse techniques, in order to increase sequencing depth and limit assay-specific biases. Each donor's leukapheresis produced roughly between about 0.9 and 9.5 billion PBMCs.

Here is what the overall study found, with its caveats: Compared with non-shared clonotypes, the clonotypes found in all four sorted-subset donors had higher generation probabilities. Naive subsets generally had larger estimated clonotype richness than memory subsets did. Pairwise subsampling indicated that sequencing depth was expected to affect the degree of clonotype sharing among donors. When several donors were compared, the shared fraction of clonotypes was roughly 4.8% for naive CD4, more than 3% for naive CD8, roughly 2.5% for memory CD4, and roughly 0.43% for memory CD8. Sampling was restricted to blood, and TCR repertoires in tissue are likely to differ from TCR repertoires in blood. Because the study included a small number of donors, the genetic and exposure-history diversity represented was limited. Incomplete sequencing was indicated by rarefaction of sorted-subset datasets, despite the large sequencing depth.

The clonotype comes from a man aged 18 to 29 in good health. The V and J genes are TRBV19 and TRBJ1-3; a confident D gene designation cannot be given. Specimen: naive CD8+ T cells sorted from blood. The cell subset or site tag for this specimen amounts to: CD45RA+CCR7+. The CDR3 in this case is CASSLGPSSGNTIYF. The sequenced DNA is TGTGCCAGTAGTTTAGGACCGTCCTCTGGAAACACCATATATTTT.